This T cell receptor beta chain emerged from a study of vaccination effects on CD4 cells after COVID-19. Study-wide points: Marked clonal contraction of both clone types appeared late after vaccination. Cross-reactivity toward common cold coronaviruses was confined to only 1 of 255 vaccine-induced clones in healthy vaccinees.

Antigen-specific CD4+ T cells were expanded (with viral peptide pools) by the ViraFEST assay ahead of sequencing. Upon completion of around ten days in culture, CD4+ T cells were isolated. Prior SARS-CoV-2 infection was absent in the vaccine recipients, as shown by negative nucleocapsid antibodies. With regard to this clone: Antigen unknown.

Clones were sequenced by immunoSEQ multiplex PCR, and TCRdb holds only the in-frame ones, with some missing. The sample carries 70,000 or so clones, around 79% recorded once. There are 13 residues in the CDR3. Trimming took off 6 bases at V and 9 bases at J, with 15 bases between the two ends. Per the germline V gene, CDR1 is KGHSH and CDR2 is LQKENI. This receptor was taken from a human donor who received a COVID-19 vaccine. Sample: CD4+ T cells from PBMCs cultured with SARS-CoV-2 spike peptides, taken before COVID-19 vaccination. The chain uses TRBV18 and TRBJ2-1, with a tentative D call TRBD2 (5 bases). In DNA form, the CDR3 reads TGTGCCAGCTCCCTTCTCCCCCGGGGTGAGCAGTTCTTC. Translated, it gives CASSLLPRGEQFF.